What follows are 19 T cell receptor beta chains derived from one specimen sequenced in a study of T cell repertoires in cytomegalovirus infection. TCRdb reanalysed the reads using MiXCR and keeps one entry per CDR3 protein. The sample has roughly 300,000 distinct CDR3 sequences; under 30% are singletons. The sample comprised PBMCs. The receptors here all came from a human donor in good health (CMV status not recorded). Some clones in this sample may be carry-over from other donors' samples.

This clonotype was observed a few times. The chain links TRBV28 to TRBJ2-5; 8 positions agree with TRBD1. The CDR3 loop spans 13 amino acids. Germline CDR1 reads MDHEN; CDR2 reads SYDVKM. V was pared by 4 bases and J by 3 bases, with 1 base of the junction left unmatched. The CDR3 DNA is TGTGCCAGCAGTTCGGACAGGGAAGAGACCCAGTACTTC. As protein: CASSSDREETQYF. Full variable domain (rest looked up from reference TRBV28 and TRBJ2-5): DVKVTQSSRYLVKRTGEKVFLECVQDMDHENMFWYRQDPGLGLRLIYFSYDVKMKEKGDIPEGYSVSREKKERFSLILESASTNQTSMYLCASSSDREETQYFGPGTRLLVL.

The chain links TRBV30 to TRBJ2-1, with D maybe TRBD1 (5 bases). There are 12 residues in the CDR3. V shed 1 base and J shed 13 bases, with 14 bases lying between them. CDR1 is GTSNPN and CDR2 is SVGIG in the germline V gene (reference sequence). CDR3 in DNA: TGTGCCTGGAGTGATAGGGGCTGGGGTCAGTTCTTC. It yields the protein CAWSDRGWGQFF.

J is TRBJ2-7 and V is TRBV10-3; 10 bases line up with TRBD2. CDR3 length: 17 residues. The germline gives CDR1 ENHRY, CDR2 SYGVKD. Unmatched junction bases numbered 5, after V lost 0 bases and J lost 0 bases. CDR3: CAISESIGLADSYEQYV. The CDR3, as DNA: TGTGCCATCAGTGAGTCGATTGGACTAGCGGACTCCTACGAGCAGTACGTC.

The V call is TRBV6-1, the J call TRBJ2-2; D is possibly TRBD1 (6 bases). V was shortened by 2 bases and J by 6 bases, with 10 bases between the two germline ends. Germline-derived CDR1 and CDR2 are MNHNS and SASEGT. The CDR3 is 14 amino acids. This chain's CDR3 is CASSEMQGPGELFF. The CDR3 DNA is TGTGCCAGCAGTGAAATGCAGGGGCCCGGGGAGCTGTTTTTT.

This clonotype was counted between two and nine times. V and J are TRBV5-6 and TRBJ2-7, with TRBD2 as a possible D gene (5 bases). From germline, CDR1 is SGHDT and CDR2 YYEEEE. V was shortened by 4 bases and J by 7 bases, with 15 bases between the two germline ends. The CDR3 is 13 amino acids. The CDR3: CASSPGTQWEQYF. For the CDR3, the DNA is TGTGCCAGCAGCCCGGGAACGCAATGGGAGCAGTACTTC. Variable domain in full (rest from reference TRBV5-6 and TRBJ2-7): DAGVTQSPTHLIKTRGQQVTLRCSPKSGHDTVSWYQQALGQGPQFIFQYYEEEERQRGNFPDRFSGHQFPNYSSELNVNALLLGDSALYLCASSPGTQWEQYFGPGTRLTVT.

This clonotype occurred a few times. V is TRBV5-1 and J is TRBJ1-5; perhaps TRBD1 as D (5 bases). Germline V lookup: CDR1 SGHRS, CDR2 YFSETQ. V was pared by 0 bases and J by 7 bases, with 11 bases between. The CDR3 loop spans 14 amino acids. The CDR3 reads CASSLGDRDQPQHF. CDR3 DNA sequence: TGCGCCAGCAGCTTGGGGGACCGCGACCAGCCCCAGCATTTT.

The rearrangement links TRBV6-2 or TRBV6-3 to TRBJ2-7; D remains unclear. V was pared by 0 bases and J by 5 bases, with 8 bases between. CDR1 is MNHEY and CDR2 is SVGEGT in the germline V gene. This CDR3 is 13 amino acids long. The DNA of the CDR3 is TGTGCCAGCAGTTACTCTAAGGGTAACGAGCAGTACTTC. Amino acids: CASSYSKGNEQYF.

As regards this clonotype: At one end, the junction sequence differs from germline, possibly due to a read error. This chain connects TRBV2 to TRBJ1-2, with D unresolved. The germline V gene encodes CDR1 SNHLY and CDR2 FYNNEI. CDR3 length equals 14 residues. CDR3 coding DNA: TGTGCCAGCAGCGTCAATAGCGGCAACTCTGGCTACACCTTC. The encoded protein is CASSVNSGNSGYTF.

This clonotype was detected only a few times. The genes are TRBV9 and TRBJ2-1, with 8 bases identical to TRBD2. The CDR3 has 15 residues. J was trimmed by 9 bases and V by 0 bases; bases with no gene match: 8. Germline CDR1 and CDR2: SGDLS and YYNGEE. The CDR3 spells CASSVAQGSGAEQFF. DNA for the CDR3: TGTGCCAGCAGCGTAGCTCAGGGTAGCGGGGCTGAGCAGTTCTTC.

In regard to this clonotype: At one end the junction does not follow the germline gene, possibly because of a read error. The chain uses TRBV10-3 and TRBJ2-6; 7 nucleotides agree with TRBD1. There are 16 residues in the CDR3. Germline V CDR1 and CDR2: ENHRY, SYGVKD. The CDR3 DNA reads TGTGCCGTCAGTGAGGGTAGGGGGCCTGGGGCCAACGTCCTGACTTTC. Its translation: CAVSEGRGPGANVLTF.

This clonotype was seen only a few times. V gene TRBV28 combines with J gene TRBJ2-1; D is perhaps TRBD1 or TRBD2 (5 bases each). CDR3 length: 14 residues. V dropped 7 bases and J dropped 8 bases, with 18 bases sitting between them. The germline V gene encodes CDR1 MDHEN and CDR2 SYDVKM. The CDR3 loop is CASIELGTSHEQFF. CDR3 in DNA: TGTGCCAGCATCGAACTCGGGACCAGCCATGAGCAGTTCTTC. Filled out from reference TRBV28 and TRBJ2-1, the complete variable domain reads DVKVTQSSRYLVKRTGEKVFLECVQDMDHENMFWYRQDPGLGLRLIYFSYDVKMKEKGDIPEGYSVSREKKERFSLILESASTNQTSMYLCASIELGTSHEQFFGPGTRLTVL.

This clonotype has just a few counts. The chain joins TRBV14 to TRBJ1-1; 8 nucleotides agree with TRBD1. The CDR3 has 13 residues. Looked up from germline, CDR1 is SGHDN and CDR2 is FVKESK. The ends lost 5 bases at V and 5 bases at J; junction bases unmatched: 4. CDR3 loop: CASSVDRVTEAFF. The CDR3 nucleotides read TGTGCCAGCAGCGTGGACAGGGTGACTGAAGCTTTCTTT.

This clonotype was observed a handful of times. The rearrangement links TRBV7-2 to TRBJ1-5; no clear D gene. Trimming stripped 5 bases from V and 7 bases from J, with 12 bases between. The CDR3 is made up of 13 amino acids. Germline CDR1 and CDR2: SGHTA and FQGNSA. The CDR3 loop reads CASSQTSRQPQHF. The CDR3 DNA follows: TGTGCCAGCAGCCAGACCTCACGGCAGCCCCAGCATTTT.

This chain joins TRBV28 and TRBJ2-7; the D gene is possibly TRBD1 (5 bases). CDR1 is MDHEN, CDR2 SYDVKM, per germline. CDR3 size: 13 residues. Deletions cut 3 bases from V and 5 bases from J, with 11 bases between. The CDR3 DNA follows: TGTGCCAGCAGTTTTCGGGCAGGGAACGAGCAGTACTTC. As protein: CASSFRAGNEQYF.

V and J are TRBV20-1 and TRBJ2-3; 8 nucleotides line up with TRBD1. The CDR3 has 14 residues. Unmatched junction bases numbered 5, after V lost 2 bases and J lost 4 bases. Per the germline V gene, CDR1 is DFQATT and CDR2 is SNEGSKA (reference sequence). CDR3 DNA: TGCAGTGCTAGACAGGGGGCGTTTCCAGATACGCAGTATTTT. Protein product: CSARQGAFPDTQYF.

CDR3 amino acids: CGQKASTDTQYF. DNA of the CDR3: TGCGGGCAGAAGGCAAGCACAGATACGCAGTATTTT. The chain recombines TRBV20-1 with TRBJ2-3; D is undetermined. Germline-derived CDR1 and CDR2 are DFQATT and SNEGSKA (reference sequence). CDR3 length equals 12 residues.

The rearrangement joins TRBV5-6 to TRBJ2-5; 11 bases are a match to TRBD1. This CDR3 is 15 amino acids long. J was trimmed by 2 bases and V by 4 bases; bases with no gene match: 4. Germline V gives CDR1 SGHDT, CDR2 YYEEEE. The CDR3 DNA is TGTGCCAGCAGCCCGGACAGGGGGCTTCAAGAGACCCAGTACTTC. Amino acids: CASSPDRGLQETQYF. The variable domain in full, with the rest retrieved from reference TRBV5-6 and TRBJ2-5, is DAGVTQSPTHLIKTRGQQVTLRCSPKSGHDTVSWYQQALGQGPQFIFQYYEEEERQRGNFPDRFSGHQFPNYSSELNVNALLLGDSALYLCASSPDRGLQETQYFGPGTRLLVL.

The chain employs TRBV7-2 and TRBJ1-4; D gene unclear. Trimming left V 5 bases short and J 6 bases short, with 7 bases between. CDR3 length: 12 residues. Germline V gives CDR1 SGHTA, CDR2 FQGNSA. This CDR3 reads CASSLLDEKLFF. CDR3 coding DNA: TGTGCCAGCAGCCTGCTCGATGAAAAACTGTTTTTT.

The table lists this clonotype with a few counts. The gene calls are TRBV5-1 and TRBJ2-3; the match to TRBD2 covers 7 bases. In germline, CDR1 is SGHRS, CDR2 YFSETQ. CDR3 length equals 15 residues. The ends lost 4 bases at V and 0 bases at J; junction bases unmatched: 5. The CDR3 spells CASSGGLVSTDTQYF. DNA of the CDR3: TGCGCCAGCAGCGGCGGACTAGTGAGCACAGATACGCAGTATTTT.